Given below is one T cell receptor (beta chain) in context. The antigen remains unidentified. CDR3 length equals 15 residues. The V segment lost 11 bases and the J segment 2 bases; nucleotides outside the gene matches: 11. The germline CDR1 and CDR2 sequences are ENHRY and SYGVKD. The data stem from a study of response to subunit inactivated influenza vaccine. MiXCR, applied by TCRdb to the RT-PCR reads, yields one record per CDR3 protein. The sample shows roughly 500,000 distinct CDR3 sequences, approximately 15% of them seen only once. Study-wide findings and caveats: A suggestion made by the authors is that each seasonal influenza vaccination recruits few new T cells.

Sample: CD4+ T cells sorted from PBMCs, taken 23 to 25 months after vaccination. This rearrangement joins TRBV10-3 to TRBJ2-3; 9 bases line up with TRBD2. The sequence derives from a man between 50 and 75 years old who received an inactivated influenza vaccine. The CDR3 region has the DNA TGTGCCGCCCAAAGGTCTAGCGGGGTCACAGATACGCAGTATTTT. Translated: CAAQRSSGVTDTQYF.